This TCR beta chain stems from a study of T cells in localized non-small cell lung cancer. This table comes from immunoSEQ multiplex PCR, and its TCRdb copy is limited to in-frame clones, with some not included. The sample gives around 15,000 clones, around 83% of which show up once; approximately 20% is in the top ten. Sequences were derived from peripheral blood, sampled before any cancer treatment. The receptor was isolated from a male donor older than 55 with stage I lung adenocarcinoma.

The CDR3 is CASSPDRGRNQPQHF. CDR3 DNA: TGTGCCAGCAGCCCGGATCGGGGTAGGAATCAGCCCCAGCATTTT. The chain recombines TRBV28 with TRBJ1-5; D unclear. This CDR3 is 15 amino acids long. Germline assignment: CDR1 MDHEN and CDR2 SYDVKM. Deletions cut 6 bases from V and 4 bases from J, with 16 bases between.